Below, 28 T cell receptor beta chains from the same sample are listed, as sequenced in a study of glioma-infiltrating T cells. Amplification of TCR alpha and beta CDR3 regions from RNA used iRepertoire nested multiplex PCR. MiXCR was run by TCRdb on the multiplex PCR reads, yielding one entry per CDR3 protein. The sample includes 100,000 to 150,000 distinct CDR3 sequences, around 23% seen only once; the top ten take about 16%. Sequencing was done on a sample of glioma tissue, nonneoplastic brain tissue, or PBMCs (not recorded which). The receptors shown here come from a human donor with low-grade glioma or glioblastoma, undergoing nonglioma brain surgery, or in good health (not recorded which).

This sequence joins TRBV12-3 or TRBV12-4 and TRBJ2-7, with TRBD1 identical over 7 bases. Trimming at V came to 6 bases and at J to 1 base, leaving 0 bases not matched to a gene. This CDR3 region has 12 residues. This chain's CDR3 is CASRGQSYEQYF. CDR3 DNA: TGTGCCAGCAGGGGACAGTCCTACGAGCAGTACTTC.

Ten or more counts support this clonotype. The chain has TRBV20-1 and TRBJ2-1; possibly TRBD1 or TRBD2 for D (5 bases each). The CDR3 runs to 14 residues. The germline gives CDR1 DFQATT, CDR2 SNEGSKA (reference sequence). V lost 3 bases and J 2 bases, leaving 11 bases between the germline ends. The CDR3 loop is CSASPGTTYNEQFF. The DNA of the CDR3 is TGCAGTGCTAGCCCCGGGACCACCTACAATGAGCAGTTCTTC.

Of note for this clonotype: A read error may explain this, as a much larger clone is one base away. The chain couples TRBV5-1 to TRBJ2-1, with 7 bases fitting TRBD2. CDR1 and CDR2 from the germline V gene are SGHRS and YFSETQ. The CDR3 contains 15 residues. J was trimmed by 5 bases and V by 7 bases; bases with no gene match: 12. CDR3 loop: CASRIRPGGDNEQFF. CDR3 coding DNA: TGCGCCAGCCGCATACGCCCGGGGGGAGACAATGAGCAGTTCTTC.

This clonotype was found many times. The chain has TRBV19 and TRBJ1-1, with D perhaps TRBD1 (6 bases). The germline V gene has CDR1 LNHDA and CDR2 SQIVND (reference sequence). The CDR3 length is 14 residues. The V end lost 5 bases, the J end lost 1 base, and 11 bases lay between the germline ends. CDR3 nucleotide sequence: TGTGCCAGTAGTTTACAGGGTCAGAACACTGAAGCTTTCTTT. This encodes CASSLQGQNTEAFF.

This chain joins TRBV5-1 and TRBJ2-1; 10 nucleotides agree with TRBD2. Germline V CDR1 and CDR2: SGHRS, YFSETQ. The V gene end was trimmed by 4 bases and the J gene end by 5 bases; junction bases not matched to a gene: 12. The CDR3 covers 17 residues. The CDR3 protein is CASSPGLAGVSDNEQFF. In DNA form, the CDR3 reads TGCGCCAGCAGCCCTGGGCTAGCGGGAGTTTCCGACAATGAGCAGTTCTTC.

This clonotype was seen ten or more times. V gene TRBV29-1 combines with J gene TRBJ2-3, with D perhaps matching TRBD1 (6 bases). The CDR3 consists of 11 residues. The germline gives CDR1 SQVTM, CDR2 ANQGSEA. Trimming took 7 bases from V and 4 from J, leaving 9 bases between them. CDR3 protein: CSGQGSDTQYF. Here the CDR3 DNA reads TGCAGCGGTCAGGGGTCAGATACGCAGTATTTT.

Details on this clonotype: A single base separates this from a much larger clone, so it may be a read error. The CDR3 nucleotides are TGTGCCAGCAGTAAAAAACAGGCCTACGAGCAGTACTTC. This translates into CASSKKQAYEQYF. The chain is built from TRBV12-3 or TRBV12-4 and TRBJ2-7; D may be TRBD1 (5 bases). The CDR3 consists of 13 residues. Deletions cut 5 bases from V and 2 bases from J, with 10 bases between.

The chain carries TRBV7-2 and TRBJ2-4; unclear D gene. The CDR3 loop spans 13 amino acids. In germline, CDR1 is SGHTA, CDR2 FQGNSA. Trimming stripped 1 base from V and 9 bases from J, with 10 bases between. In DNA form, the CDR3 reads TGTGCCAGCAGCTTAGAAGCCGAGACCATTCAGTACTTC. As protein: CASSLEAETIQYF.

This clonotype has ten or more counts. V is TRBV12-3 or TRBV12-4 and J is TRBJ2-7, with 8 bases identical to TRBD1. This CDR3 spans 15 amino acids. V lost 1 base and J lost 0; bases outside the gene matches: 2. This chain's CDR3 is CASSLGQGSSYEQYF. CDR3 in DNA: TGTGCCAGCAGTTTAGGACAGGGGTCCTCCTACGAGCAGTACTTC.

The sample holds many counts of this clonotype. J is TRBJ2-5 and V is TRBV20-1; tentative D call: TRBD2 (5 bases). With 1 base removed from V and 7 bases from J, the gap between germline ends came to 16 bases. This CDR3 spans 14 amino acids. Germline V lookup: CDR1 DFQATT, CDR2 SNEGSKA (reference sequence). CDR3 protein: CSARGQGGPLTQYF. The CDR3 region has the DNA TGCAGTGCTAGAGGACAAGGAGGTCCATTGACCCAGTACTTC.

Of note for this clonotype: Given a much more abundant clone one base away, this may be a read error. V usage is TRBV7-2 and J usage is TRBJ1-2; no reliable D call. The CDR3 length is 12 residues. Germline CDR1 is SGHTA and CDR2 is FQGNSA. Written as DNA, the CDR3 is TGTGCCAGCCGCTTAGATCTGGGAGGCTACACCTTC. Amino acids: CASRLDLGGYTF.

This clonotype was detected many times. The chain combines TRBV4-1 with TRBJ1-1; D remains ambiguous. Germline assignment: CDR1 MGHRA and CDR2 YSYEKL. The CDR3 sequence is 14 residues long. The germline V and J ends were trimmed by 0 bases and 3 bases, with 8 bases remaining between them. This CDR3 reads CASSQEPPDTEAFF. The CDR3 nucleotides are TGCGCCAGCAGCCAAGAGCCACCAGACACTGAAGCTTTCTTT.

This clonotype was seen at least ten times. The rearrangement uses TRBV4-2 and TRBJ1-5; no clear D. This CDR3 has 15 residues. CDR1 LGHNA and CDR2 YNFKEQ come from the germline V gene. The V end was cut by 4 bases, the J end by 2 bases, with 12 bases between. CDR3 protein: CASSPAPEGNQPQHF. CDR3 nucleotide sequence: TGTGCCAGCAGCCCCGCCCCTGAGGGCAATCAGCCCCAGCATTTT.

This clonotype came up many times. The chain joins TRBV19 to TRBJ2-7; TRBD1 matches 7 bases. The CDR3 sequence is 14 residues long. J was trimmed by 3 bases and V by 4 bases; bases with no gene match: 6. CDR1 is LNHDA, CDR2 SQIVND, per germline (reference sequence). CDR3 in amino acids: CASSTGGSYYEQYF. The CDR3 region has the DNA TGTGCCAGTAGTACAGGGGGATCATACTACGAGCAGTACTTC.

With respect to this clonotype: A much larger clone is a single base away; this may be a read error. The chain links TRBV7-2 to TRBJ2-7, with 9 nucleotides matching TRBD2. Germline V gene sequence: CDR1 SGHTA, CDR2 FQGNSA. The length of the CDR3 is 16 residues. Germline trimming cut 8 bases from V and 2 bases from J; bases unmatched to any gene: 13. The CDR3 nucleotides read TGTGCCAGCCGCACCACCAGGGCGGGAGGGGCCTACGAGCAGTACTTC. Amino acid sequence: CASRTTRAGGAYEQYF.

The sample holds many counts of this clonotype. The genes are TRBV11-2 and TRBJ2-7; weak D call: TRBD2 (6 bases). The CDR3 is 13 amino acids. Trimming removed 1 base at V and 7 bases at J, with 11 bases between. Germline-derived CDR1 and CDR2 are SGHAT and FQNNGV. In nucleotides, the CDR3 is TGTGCCAGCAGCTTAGGAAGGGCGGGGGAGCAGTACTTC. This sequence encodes CASSLGRAGEQYF.

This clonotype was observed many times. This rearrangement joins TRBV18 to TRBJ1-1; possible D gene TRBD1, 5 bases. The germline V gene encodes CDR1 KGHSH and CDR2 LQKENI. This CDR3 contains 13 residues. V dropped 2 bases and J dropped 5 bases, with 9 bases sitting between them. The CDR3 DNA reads TGTGCCAGCTCACCAAGGAGGGGAACTGAAGCTTTCTTT. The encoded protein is CASSPRRGTEAFF.

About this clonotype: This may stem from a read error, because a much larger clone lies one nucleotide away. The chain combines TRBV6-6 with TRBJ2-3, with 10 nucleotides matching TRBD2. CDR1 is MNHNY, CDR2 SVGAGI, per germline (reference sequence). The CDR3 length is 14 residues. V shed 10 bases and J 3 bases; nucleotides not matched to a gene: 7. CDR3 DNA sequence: TGTGCCATCGGCGCGGGACTAGCGACAGATACGCAGTATTTT. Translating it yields CAIGAGLATDTQYF.

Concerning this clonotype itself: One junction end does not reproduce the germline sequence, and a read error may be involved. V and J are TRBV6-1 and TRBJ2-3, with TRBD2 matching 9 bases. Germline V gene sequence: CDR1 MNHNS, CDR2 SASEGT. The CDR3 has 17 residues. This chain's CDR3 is CDSRLADYGVITDTQYF. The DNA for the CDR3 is TGTGACAGCAGACTAGCGGATTATGGTGTGATAACAGATACGCAGTATTTT.

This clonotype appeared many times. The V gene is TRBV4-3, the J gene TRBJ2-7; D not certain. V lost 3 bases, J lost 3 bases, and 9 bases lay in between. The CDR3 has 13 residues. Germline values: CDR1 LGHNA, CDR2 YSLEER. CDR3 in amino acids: CASSHGKDYEQYF. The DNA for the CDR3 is TGCGCCAGCAGCCACGGCAAGGACTACGAGCAGTACTTC.

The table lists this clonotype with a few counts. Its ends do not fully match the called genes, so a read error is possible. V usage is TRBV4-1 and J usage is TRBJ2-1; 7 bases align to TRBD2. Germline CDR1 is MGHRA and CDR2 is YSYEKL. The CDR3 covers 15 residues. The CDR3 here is CASGQEGRGYNEQFF. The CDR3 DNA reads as TGCGCCAGCGGCCAAGAGGGGAGGGGATACAATGAGCAGTTCTTC.

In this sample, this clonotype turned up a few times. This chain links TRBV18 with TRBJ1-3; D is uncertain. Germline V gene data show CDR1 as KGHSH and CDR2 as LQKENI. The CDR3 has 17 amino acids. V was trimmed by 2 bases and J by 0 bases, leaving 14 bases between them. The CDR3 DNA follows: TGTGCCAGCTCACCAGCCCCGACTGCTAGCTCTGGAAACACCATATATTTT. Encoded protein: CASSPAPTASSGNTIYF.

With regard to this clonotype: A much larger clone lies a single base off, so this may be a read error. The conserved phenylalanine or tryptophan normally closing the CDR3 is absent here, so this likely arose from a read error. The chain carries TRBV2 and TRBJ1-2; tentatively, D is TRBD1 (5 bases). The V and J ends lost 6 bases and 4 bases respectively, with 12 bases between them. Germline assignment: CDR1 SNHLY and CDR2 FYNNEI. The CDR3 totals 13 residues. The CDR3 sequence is CASRVDGAYGYTL. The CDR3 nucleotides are TGTGCCAGCAGGGTGGACGGGGCCTATGGCTACACCTTA.

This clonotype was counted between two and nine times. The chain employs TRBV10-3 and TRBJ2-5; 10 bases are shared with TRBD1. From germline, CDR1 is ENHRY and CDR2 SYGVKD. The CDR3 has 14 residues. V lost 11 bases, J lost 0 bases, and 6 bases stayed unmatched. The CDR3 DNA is TGTGCCGCCAAGGGACAGGGGAACCAAGAGACCCAGTACTTC. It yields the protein CAAKGQGNQETQYF.

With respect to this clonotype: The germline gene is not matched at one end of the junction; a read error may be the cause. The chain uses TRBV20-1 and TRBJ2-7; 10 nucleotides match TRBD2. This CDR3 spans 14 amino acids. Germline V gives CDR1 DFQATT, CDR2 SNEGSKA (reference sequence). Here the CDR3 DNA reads TGCGGTGCTAGCGGGAGTGTAGCTAACTACGAGCAGTACTTC. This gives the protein CGASGSVANYEQYF.

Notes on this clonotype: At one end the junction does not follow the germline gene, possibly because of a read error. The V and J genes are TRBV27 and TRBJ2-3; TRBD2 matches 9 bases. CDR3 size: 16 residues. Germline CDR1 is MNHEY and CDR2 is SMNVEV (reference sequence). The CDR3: CASGLASSGNPDTQYF. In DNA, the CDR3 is TGTGCCAGCGGTTTAGCGTCTAGCGGGAACCCCGATACGCAGTATTTT.

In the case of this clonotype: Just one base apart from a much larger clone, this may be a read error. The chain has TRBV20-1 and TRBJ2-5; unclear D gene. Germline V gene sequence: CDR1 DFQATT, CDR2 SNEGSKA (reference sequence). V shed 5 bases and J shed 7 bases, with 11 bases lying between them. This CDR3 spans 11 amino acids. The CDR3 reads CSALSRGTQYF. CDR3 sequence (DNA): TGCAGTGCTTTGAGTCGAGGGACCCAGTACTTC.

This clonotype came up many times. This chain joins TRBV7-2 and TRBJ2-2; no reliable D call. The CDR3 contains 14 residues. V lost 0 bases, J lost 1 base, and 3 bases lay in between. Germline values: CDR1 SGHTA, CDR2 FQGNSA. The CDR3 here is CASSLAGNTGELFF. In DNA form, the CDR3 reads TGTGCCAGCAGCTTAGCGGGGAACACCGGGGAGCTGTTTTTT.